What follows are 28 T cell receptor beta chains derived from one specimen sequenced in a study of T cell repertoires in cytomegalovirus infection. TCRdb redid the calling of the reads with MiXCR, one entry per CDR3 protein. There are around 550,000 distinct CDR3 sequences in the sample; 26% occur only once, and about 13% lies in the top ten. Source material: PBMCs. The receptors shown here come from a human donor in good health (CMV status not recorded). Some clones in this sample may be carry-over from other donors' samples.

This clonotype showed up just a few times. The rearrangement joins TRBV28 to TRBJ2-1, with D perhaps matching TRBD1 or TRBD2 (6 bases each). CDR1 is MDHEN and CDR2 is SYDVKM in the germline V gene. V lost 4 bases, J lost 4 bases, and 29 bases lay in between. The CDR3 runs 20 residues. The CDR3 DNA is TGTGCCAGCAGTTGGGGGTTCGTGGGGGCCTTCCTAGGGGGGTACAATGAGCAGTTCTTC. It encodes CASSWGFVGAFLGGYNEQFF.

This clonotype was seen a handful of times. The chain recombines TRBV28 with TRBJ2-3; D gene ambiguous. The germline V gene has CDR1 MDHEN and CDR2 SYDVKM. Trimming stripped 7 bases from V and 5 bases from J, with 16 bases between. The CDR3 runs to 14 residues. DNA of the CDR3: TGTGCCAGCACGCCGCCCGGGCCGCTAGATACGCAGTATTTT. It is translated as CASTPPGPLDTQYF.

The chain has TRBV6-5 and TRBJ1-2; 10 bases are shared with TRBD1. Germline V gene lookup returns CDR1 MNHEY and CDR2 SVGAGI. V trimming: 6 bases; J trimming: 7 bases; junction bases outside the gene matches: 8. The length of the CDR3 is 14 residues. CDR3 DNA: TGTGCCAGCAGCCGTCGACAGGGGGCCAGTGGCTACACCTTC. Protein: CASSRRQGASGYTF.

The CDR3 region is CASSLADRDNSPLHF. The CDR3 coding sequence is TGTGCCAGCAGTTTGGCGGACAGGGACAATTCACCCCTCCACTTT. V and J are TRBV12-3 or TRBV12-4 and TRBJ1-6; TRBD1 agrees at 8 bases. The CDR3 is 15 amino acids. After removal of 3 bases from V and 7 bases from J, the junction contained 5 bases not matched to a gene.

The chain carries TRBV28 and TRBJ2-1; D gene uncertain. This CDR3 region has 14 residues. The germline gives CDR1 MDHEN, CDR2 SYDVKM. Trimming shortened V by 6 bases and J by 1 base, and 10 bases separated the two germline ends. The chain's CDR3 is CASSPVWSYNEQFF. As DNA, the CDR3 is TGTGCCAGCAGCCCGGTTTGGTCCTACAATGAGCAGTTCTTC.

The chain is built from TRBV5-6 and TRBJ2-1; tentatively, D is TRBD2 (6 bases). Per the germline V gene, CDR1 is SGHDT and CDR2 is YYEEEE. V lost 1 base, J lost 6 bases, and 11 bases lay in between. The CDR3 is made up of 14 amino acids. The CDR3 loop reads CASSLLRGSNEQFF. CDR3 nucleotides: TGTGCCAGCAGCTTGTTGCGGGGAAGCAATGAGCAGTTCTTC.

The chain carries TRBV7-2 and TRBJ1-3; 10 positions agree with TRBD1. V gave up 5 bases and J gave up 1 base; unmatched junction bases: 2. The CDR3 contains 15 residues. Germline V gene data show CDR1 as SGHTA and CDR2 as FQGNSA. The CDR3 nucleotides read TGTGCCAGCAGCCAGGGACAGGGGTCTGGAAACACCATATATTTT. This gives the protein CASSQGQGSGNTIYF.

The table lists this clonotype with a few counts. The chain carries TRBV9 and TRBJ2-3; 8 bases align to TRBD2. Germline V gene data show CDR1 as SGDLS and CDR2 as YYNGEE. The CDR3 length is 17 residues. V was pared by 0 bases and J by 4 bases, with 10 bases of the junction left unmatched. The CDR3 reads CASSVGRQREIADTQYF. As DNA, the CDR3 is TGTGCCAGCAGCGTAGGCCGCCAGCGGGAGATTGCAGATACGCAGTATTTT.

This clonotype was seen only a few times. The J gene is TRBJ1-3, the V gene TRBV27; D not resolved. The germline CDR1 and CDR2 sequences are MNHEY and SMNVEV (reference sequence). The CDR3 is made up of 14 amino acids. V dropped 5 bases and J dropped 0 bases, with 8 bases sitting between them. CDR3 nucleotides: TGTGCCAGCAGTGCCGGGGACTCTGGAAACACCATATATTTT. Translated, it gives CASSAGDSGNTIYF.

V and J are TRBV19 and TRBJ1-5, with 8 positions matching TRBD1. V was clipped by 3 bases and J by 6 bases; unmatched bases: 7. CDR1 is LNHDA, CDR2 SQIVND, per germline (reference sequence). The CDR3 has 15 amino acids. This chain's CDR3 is CASSIGLTGAQPQHF. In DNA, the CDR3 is TGTGCCAGTAGTATCGGACTGACAGGGGCTCAGCCCCAGCATTTT.

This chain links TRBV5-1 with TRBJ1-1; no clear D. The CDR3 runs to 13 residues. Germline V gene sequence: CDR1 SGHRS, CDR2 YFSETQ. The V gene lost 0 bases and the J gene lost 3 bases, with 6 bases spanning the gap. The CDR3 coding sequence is TGCGCCAGCAGCTTGGCAGCACACACTGAAGCTTTCTTT. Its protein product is CASSLAAHTEAFF.

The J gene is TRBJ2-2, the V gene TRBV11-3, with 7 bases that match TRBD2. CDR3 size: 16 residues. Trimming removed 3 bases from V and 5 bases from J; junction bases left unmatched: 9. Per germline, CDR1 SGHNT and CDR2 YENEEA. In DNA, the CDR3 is TGTGCCAGCAGCTTGTCCGTAGCGGGTAGGACCGGGGAGCTGTTTTTT. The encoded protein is CASSLSVAGRTGELFF.

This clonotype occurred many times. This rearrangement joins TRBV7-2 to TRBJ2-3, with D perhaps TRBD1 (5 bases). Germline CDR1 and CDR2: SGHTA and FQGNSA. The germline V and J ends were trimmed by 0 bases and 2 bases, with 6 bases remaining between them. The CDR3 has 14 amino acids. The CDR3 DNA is TGTGCCAGCAGCTTAGCCAGGGCCACAGATACGCAGTATTTT. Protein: CASSLARATDTQYF.

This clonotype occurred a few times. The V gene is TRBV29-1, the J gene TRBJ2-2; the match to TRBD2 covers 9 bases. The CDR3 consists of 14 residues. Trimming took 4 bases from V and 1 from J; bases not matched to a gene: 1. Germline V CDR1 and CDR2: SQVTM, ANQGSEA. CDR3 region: CSVGTSVNTGELFF. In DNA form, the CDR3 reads TGCAGCGTTGGGACTAGCGTGAACACCGGGGAGCTGTTTTTT.

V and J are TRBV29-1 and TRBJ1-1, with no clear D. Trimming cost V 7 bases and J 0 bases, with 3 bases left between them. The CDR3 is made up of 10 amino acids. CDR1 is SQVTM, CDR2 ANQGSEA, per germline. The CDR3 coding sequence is TGCAGCGACTTGAACACTGAAGCTTTCTTT. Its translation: CSDLNTEAFF.

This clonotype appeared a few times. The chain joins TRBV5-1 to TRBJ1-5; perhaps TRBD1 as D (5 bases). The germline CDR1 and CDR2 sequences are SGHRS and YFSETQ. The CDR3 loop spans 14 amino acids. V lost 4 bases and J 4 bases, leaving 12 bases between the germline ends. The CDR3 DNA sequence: TGCGCCAGCAGCCCGGGACGGCCGAATCAGCCCCAGCATTTT. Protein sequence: CASSPGRPNQPQHF.

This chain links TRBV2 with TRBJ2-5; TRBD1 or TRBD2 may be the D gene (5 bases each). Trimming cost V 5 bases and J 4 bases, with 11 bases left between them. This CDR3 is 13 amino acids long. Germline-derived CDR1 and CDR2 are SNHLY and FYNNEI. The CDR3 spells CASSPPGTETQYF. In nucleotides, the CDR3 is TGTGCCAGCAGTCCCCCGGGGACAGAGACCCAGTACTTC.

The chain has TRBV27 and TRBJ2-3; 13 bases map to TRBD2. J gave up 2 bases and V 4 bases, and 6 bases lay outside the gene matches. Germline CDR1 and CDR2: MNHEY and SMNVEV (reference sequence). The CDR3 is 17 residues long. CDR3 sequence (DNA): TGTGCCAGCAGTTCGGGACTAGCGGGGTTAGCCACAGATACGCAGTATTTT. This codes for CASSSGLAGLATDTQYF.

DNA of the CDR3: TGTGCCAGTCGTACCTCTGGAAACACCATATATTTT. It yields the protein CASRTSGNTIYF. The gene calls are TRBV19 and TRBJ1-3; unclear D gene. Trimming left V 8 bases short and J 0 bases short, with 5 bases between. The CDR3 totals 12 residues. In germline, CDR1 is LNHDA, CDR2 SQIVND (reference sequence).

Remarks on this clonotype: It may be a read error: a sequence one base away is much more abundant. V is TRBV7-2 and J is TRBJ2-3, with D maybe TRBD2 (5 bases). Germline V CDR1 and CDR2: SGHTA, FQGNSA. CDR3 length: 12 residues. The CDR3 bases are TGTGACAGCAGCCGGACTGAATATACGCAGTATTTT. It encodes CDSSRTEYTQYF.

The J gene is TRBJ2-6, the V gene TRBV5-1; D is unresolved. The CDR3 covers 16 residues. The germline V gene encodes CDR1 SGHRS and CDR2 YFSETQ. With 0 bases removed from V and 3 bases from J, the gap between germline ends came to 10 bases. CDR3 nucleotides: TGCGCCAGCAGCTTGGCCCATGTTGATGGGGCCAACGTCCTGACTTTC. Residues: CASSLAHVDGANVLTF. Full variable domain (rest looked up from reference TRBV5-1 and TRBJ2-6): KAGVTQTPRYLIKTRGQQVTLSCSPISGHRSVSWYQQTPGQGLQFLFEYFSETQRNKGNFPGRFSGRQFSNSRSEMNVSTLELGDSALYLCASSLAHVDGANVLTFGAGSRLTVL.

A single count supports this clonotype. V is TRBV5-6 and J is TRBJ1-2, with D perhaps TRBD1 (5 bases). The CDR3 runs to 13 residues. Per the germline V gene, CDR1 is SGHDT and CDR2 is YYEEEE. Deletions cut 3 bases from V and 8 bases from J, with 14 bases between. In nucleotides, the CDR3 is TGTGCCAGCAGCTCCGGGACTCGTCAGGGCTACACCTTC. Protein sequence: CASSSGTRQGYTF.

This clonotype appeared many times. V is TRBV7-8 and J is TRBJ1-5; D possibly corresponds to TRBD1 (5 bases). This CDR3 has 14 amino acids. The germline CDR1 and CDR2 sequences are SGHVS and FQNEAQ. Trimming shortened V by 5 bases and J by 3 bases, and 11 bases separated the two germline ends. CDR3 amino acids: CASSLGPNNQPQHF. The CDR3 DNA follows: TGTGCCAGCAGCCTGGGACCTAACAATCAGCCCCAGCATTTT.

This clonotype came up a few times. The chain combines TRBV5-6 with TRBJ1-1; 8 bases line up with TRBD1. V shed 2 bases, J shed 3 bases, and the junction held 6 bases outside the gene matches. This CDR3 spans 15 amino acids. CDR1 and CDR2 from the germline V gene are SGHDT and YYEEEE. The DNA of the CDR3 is TGTGCCAGCAGCTTCTTCGACAGGGGATACACTGAAGCTTTCTTT. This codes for CASSFFDRGYTEAFF. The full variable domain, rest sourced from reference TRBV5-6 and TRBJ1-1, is DAGVTQSPTHLIKTRGQQVTLRCSPKSGHDTVSWYQQALGQGPQFIFQYYEEEERQRGNFPDRFSGHQFPNYSSELNVNALLLGDSALYLCASSFFDRGYTEAFFGQGTRLTVV.

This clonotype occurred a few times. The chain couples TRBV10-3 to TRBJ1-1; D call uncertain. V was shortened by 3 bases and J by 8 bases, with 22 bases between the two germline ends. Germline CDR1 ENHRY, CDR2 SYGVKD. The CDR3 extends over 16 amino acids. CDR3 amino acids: CAISDWGLGPNIEAFF. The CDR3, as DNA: TGTGCCATCAGTGATTGGGGTTTGGGTCCGAATATAGAAGCTTTCTTT.

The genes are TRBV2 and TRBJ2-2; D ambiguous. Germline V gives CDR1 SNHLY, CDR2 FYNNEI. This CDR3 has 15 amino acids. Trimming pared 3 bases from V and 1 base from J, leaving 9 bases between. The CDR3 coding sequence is TGTGCCAGCAGTGAGAAGGGATGGAACACCGGGGAGCTGTTTTTT. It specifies CASSEKGWNTGELFF.

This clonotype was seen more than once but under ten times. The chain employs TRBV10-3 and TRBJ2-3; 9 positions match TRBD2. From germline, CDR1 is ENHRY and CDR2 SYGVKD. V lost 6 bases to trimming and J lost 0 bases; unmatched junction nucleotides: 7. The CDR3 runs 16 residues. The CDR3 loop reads CAIRPWTSVSTDTQYF. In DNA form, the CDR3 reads TGTGCCATCAGACCCTGGACTAGCGTTAGCACAGATACGCAGTATTTT.

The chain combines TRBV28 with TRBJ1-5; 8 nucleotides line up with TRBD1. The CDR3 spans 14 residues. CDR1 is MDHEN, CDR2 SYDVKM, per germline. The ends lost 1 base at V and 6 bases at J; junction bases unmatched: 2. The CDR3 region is CASSLSGGGQPQHF. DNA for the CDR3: TGTGCCAGCAGTTTATCAGGGGGCGGTCAGCCCCAGCATTTT.